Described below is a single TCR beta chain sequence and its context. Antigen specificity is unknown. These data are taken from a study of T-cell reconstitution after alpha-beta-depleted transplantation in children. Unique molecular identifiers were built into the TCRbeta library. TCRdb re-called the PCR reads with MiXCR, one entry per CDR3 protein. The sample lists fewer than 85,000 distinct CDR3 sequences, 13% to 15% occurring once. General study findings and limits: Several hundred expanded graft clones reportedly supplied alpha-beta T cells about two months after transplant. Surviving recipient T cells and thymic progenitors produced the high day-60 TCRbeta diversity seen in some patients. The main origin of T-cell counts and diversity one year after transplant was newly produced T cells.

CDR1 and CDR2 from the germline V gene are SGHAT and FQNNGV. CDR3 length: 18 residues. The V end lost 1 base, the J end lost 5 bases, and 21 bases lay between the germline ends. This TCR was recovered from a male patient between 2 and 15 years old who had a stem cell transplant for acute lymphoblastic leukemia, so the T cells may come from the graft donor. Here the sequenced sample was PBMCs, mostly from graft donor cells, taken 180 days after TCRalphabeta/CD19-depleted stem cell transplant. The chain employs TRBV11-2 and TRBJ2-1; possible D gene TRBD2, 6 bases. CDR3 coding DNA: TGTGCCAGCAGCTTAGGGGGGTGGGGGGACCTTTGGCACAATGAGCAGTTCTTC. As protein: CASSLGGWGDLWHNEQFF.